One and the same sample provided the 11 T cell receptor beta chains below, sequenced in a study of cytomegalovirus exposure and HLA in healthy donors. This PCR relied on a set of 60 Vbeta primers and 13 Jbeta primers. The repertoire was sequenced with immunoSEQ multiplex PCR; TCRdb's copy has only in-frame clones and lacks some. Of approximately 120,000 clones in the sample, approximately 76% are singletons; the top ten hold less than 9.5%. What was sequenced was PBMCs. Source of these receptors: a woman between 50 and 59 years old in good health and CMV-seropositive.

The chain employs TRBV6-5 and TRBJ1-5; 7 bases are a match to TRBD1. J was trimmed by 6 bases and V by 4 bases; bases with no gene match: 6. Germline lookup yields CDR1 MNHEY and CDR2 SVGAGI. The CDR3 is 14 residues long. CDR3: CASSFQGEAQPQHF. The DNA for the CDR3 is TGTGCCAGCAGTTTTCAGGGGGAGGCTCAGCCCCAGCATTTT.

This clone came up a few times. The rearrangement uses TRBV14 and TRBJ2-3; D is perhaps TRBD2 (5 bases). Germline V gives CDR1 SGHDN, CDR2 FVKESK. The CDR3 is made up of 17 amino acids. Deletions cut 0 bases from V and 4 bases from J, with 17 bases between. For the CDR3, the DNA is TGTGCCAGCAGCCAAGATATCCCTGGAGCAGCGGCAGATACGCAGTATTTT. Translating gives CASSQDIPGAAADTQYF.

The chain links TRBV5-5 to TRBJ1-1, with TRBD1 identical over 7 bases. The CDR3 covers 15 residues. The V gene end was trimmed by 1 base and the J gene end by 0 bases; junction bases not matched to a gene: 3. The germline V gene encodes CDR1 SGHKS and CDR2 YYEKEE (reference sequence). The DNA for the CDR3 is TGTGCCAGCAGCTTGTGGGGACAGCTGAACACTGAAGCTTTCTTT. Residues: CASSLWGQLNTEAFF.

The V call is TRBV6-5, the J call TRBJ1-3; no reliable D call. Germline V lookup: CDR1 MNHEY, CDR2 SVGAGI. There are 15 residues in the CDR3. The germline V and J ends were trimmed by 5 bases and 0 bases, with 11 bases remaining between them. In nucleotides, the CDR3 is TGTGCCAGCAGTCGGGGAACCAGCTCTGGAAACACCATATATTTT. Amino acids: CASSRGTSSGNTIYF.

As for this clone: Compared with germline, one end of the junction differs, possibly owing to a read error. The chain is built from TRBV7-9 and TRBJ2-5; D possibly corresponds to TRBD1 (6 bases). The CDR3 loop spans 16 amino acids. From germline, CDR1 is SEHNR and CDR2 FQNEAQ (reference sequence). In DNA, the CDR3 is TGTTCCAGCAGCGACTCGACAGGCAAGAGGGAAGAGACCCAGTACTTC. This encodes CSSSDSTGKREETQYF.

The chain employs TRBV7-9 and TRBJ2-3, with 8 bases identical to TRBD2. The J segment lost 2 bases and the V segment lost 8 bases, leaving 12 bases of the junction unmatched. This CDR3 is built from 16 residues. The germline gives CDR1 SEHNR, CDR2 FQNEAQ (reference sequence). CDR3 region: CASGHSGGGSTDTQYF. In DNA form, the CDR3 reads TGTGCCAGCGGCCACTCGGGCGGGGGGTCCACAGATACGCAGTATTTT.

The chain joins TRBV7-2 to TRBJ2-1; D is possibly TRBD2 (5 bases). V was pared by 4 bases and J by 6 bases, with 19 bases between. This CDR3 has 16 amino acids. Germline CDR1 and CDR2: SGHTA and FQGNSA. The CDR3 nucleotides are TGTGCCAGCAGCTACATTCCAATTTCGGGGAGCAATGAGCAGTTCTTC. Residues: CASSYIPISGSNEQFF.

This chain links TRBV7-9 with TRBJ1-1, with 7 bases aligning to TRBD1. The trim removed 5 bases at V and 8 bases at J, leaving 5 bases unmatched. Germline CDR1 and CDR2: SEHNR and FQNEAQ (reference sequence). This CDR3 is built from 12 residues. Here the CDR3 reads CASSPYRGEAFF. The CDR3 coding sequence is TGTGCCAGCAGCCCTTACAGGGGCGAAGCTTTCTTT.

The rearrangement uses TRBV4-1 and TRBJ2-3; tentative D call: TRBD2 (6 bases). This CDR3 has 14 amino acids. CDR1 and CDR2 from the germline V gene are MGHRA and YSYEKL. The V and J ends lost 4 bases and 4 bases respectively, with 12 bases between them. The CDR3 DNA follows: TGCGCCAGCAGCCCACAGGAGGGACCAGATACGCAGTATTTT. Amino acid sequence: CASSPQEGPDTQYF.

Comment on this clone: A junction boundary mismatches the germline segment, possibly from a read error. The chain couples TRBV7-7 to TRBJ2-5; TRBD1 is a possible D gene (6 bases). The last part of the DNA fits TRBJ2-7 better; the J call may be wrong. Germline V gene data show CDR1 as SSHAT and CDR2 as FNYEAQ (reference sequence). The CDR3 length is 14 residues. This CDR3 reads CASSLGTGPYEQYF. Here the CDR3 DNA reads TGTGCTAGCAGCTTAGGAACAGGGCCCTACGAGCAGTACTTC.

The chain is built from TRBV2 and TRBJ1-6; D unclear. The CDR3 runs 13 residues. Germline V gene lookup returns CDR1 SNHLY and CDR2 FYNNEI. Trimming took 3 bases from V and 6 from J, leaving 6 bases between them. In DNA, the CDR3 is TGTGCCAGCAGTGACAGTTTTAATTCACCCCTCCACTTT. Its protein is CASSDSFNSPLHF. The full variable domain, its missing parts supplied by reference TRBV2 and TRBJ1-6, is EPEVTQTPSHQVTQMGQEVILRCVPISNHLYFYWYRQILGQKVEFLVSFYNNEISEKSEIFDDQFSVERPDGSNFTLKIRSTKLEDSAMYFCASSDSFNSPLHFGNGTRLTVT.